This note documents a single T cell receptor beta chain sequence. These data are taken from a study of shared clonotypes between healthy human individuals. Background on the study: Per donor, three plates held CD4 naive cells, three held CD4 memory, two held CD8 naive and one held CD8 memory.

Using immunoSEQ multiplex PCR, the repertoire was profiled, and TCRdb retains in-frame clones only, with some absent. The table shows millions of clones, with approximately 95% occurring only once. The clonotype comes from a man between 18 and 29 years old in good health. Material: naive CD4+ T cells sorted from blood. Subset denoted: CD45RA+ positively selected.

As DNA, the CDR3 is TGTGCCAGCAGTTGGAGCGGGGAATGGGGCTATGGCTACACCTTC. This translates into CASSWSGEWGYGYTF. The J gene is TRBJ1-2, the V gene TRBV27, with no clear D. The ends were cut back, 4 bases at V and 4 bases at J, with 16 bases in the middle. The CDR3 spans 15 residues. CDR1 is MNHEY, CDR2 SMNVEV, per germline (reference sequence).